One and the same sample provided the 15 T cell receptor beta chains below, sequenced in a study of blood T cell repertoires in COVID-19 (dated by TCRdb to about 2020). The method behind the library was the immunoSEQ multiplex PCR assay. TCRdb obtained this table from immuneACCESS and retained in-frame rearrangements with V and J assigned. These tables miss some clones; where compared with another copy, unresolved V genes account for less than half of the shortfall, and the remainder is unexplained. For this sample the table gives under 75,000 clones, of which about 90% were detected only once. About 13% of the sample is held by the ten biggest clonotypes. Sequenced input: peripheral blood. The origin of the receptors is a man in his sixties with active COVID-19.

The chain recombines TRBV21-1 with TRBJ2-1; no DNA check was done on the table's D call, TRBD2. TRBV21-1 is a known pseudogene. The CDR3 contains 14 residues. DNA for the CDR3: TGTGCCAGCAGCGGGAGTTGTAGGTGGAATGAGCAGTTCTTC. Its protein product is CASSGSCRWNEQFF.

V and J are TRBV4-1 and TRBJ2-7; TRBD1 matches at 7 bases. The CDR3 totals 18 residues. Losses at the gene ends were 1 base for V and 5 bases for J; bases not matched to a gene: 17. The V gene's germline CDR1 is MGHRA and CDR2 YSYEKL. The CDR3 nucleotides are TGCGCCAGCAGCCAAGTGGTAGTGGTGTTTGACAGGGTCCACGAGCAGTACTTC. It yields the protein CASSQVVVVFDRVHEQYF.

The gene calls are TRBV11-2 and TRBJ2-7, with D possibly matching TRBD1 (6 bases). The CDR3 has 15 residues. Trimming removed 6 bases from V and 1 base from J, with 16 bases in between. The germline V gene has CDR1 SGHAT and CDR2 FQNNGV. The CDR3: CASRPHFGQSYEQYF. The CDR3 nucleotides are TGTGCCAGCAGACCACACTTCGGACAGTCCTACGAGCAGTACTTC.

The chain is built from TRBV5-1 and TRBJ1-1; D remains ambiguous. V lost 4 bases, J lost 11 bases, and 21 bases lay in between. The length of the CDR3 is 14 residues. CDR1 is SGHRS and CDR2 is YFSETQ in the germline V gene. The CDR3, as DNA: TGCGCCAGCAGCCTCGGGGAGCAGGTTCGTGACGCTTTCTTT. Translated, it gives CASSLGEQVRDAFF.

This clone was counted a single time. This chain uses TRBV27 with TRBJ1-2; the D gene is possibly TRBD1 (6 bases). Germline lookup yields CDR1 MNHEY and CDR2 SMNVEV (reference sequence). The germline V and J ends were trimmed by 5 bases and 2 bases, with 21 bases remaining between them. The CDR3 covers 17 residues. CDR3 in DNA: TGTGCCAGCAGTCTCCTGGCCAGGGGCAGGAACAACTATGGCTACACCTTC. Protein: CASSLLARGRNNYGYTF.

This chain connects TRBV11-2 to TRBJ1-2; D call uncertain. Trimming pared 0 bases from V and 14 bases from J, leaving 13 bases between. CDR1 and CDR2 (germline): SGHAT, FQNNGV. The CDR3 contains 12 residues. DNA for the CDR3: TGTGCCAGCAGCTTAGATCGAGGGTTTCTGACCTTC. Amino acids: CASSLDRGFLTF.

V gene TRBV6-1 combines with J gene TRBJ1-4; D is possibly TRBD1 (5 bases). CDR1 is MNHNS and CDR2 is SASEGT in the germline V gene. This CDR3 contains 17 residues. Trimming shortened V by 2 bases and J by 8 bases, and 21 bases separated the two germline ends. CDR3 bases: TGTGCCAGCAGTGAAACCTCGAGGAGGGGATCTTGGGAAAAACTGTTTTTT. Residues: CASSETSRRGSWEKLFF.

This sequence joins TRBV6-6 and TRBJ1-1; a possible D gene is TRBD1 (6 bases). Germline V CDR1 and CDR2: MNHNY, SVGAGI (reference sequence). The CDR3 is made up of 17 amino acids. Trimming removed 5 bases from V and 1 base from J, with 20 bases in between. The CDR3 spells CASSPLLAGTRNTEAFF. DNA of the CDR3: TGTGCCAGCAGTCCTCTTTTGGCCGGGACACGGAACACTGAAGCTTTCTTT.

The chain joins TRBV6-6 to TRBJ1-5; 7 nucleotides line up with TRBD1. Germline values: CDR1 MNHNY, CDR2 SVGAGI (reference sequence). The CDR3 totals 14 residues. V shed 2 bases, J shed 3 bases, and the junction held 1 base outside the gene matches. The CDR3 sequence: CASSYGQVNQPQHF. The CDR3 DNA sequence: TGTGCCAGCAGTTACGGACAGGTCAATCAGCCCCAGCATTTT.

The rearrangement links TRBV27 to TRBJ1-1, with TRBD1 as a possible D gene (5 bases). The CDR3 is 15 residues long. Trimming took 0 bases from V and 11 from J, leaving 19 bases between them. The germline CDR1 and CDR2 sequences are MNHEY and SMNVEV (reference sequence). CDR3 sequence reads: CASSLSSAGISWAFF. In nucleotides, the CDR3 is TGTGCCAGCAGTTTATCGTCGGCAGGGATTAGTTGGGCTTTCTTT.

The rearrangement links TRBV7-2 to TRBJ2-2, with D tentatively TRBD2 (5 bases). V was shortened by 4 bases and J by 1 base, with 10 bases between the two germline ends. Germline values: CDR1 SGHTA, CDR2 FQGNSA. The CDR3 loop spans 15 amino acids. The CDR3 loop reads CASSSLGLNTGELFF. The CDR3 nucleotides are TGTGCCAGCAGCTCTTTAGGACTGAACACCGGGGAGCTGTTTTTT.

This clone was counted between two and nine times. The chain employs TRBV28 and TRBJ2-7, with TRBD2 identical over 7 bases. V shed 5 bases, J shed 3 bases, and the junction held 16 bases outside the gene matches. CDR1 and CDR2 from the germline V gene are MDHEN and SYDVKM. CDR3 length: 17 residues. The CDR3 DNA reads TGTGCCAGCAGTCCCCCCGATGGGAGGGATGGTTTCTACGAGCAGTACTTC. Its translation is CASSPPDGRDGFYEQYF.

V is TRBV3-1 (or the pseudogene TRBV3-2) and J is TRBJ2-5; weak D call: TRBD2 (5 bases). This CDR3 has 17 residues. Germline CDR1 and CDR2: LGHDT and YNNKEL (reference sequence). The V end lost 0 bases, the J end lost 7 bases, and 21 bases lay between the germline ends. CDR3 DNA: TGTGCCAGCAGCCAAGAGAGGCCCGGGGAACTCTCTGGGACCCAGTACTTC. Its translation: CASSQERPGELSGTQYF.

The chain recombines TRBV3-1 (or the pseudogene TRBV3-2) with TRBJ2-1, with 10 bases that match TRBD2. Per germline, CDR1 LGHDT and CDR2 YNNKEL (reference sequence). The trim removed 0 bases at V and 5 bases at J, leaving 13 bases unmatched. This CDR3 is built from 19 residues. The CDR3 here is CASSQDRRRTSGTHNEQFF. The CDR3 region has the DNA TGTGCCAGCAGCCAAGACCGTCGACGGACTAGCGGAACTCACAATGAGCAGTTCTTC.

V gene TRBV4-2 combines with J gene TRBJ1-5; 7 bases are shared with TRBD1. Trimming took 0 bases from V and 7 from J; bases not matched to a gene: 9. The CDR3 loop spans 16 amino acids. Germline values: CDR1 LGHNA, CDR2 YNFKEQ. The CDR3 reads CASSQDLTGAGQPQHF. The CDR3 DNA sequence: TGTGCCAGCAGCCAAGATTTAACAGGGGCAGGCCAGCCCCAGCATTTT.